Listed below are T cell receptor beta chains from one sample, sequenced in a study of OX40 agonist ivuxolimab in advanced cancers. Profiling relied on immunoSEQ multiplex PCR, and the TCRdb table lists in-frame clones only, not all of them. The repertoire includes 65,000 to 95,000 clones, more than 90% of them detected once, and approximately 7% sits in the top ten. The sample in question was CD4+ or CD8+ T cells sorted from blood, obtained in a trial of the OX40 agonist ivuxolimab. Receptors originate from an adult with an advanced solid tumor such as melanoma, head and neck, liver or kidney cancer. Each CDR3 is given with its conserved first and last residue. The order of the fields is CDR3 length, J gene, V gene, D gene, clone size, CDR3 protein, CDR3 DNA. The D gene is left open where the match is weak. Size tells how often a clone was seen (once, few, many) or the class of an expanded clone, and some rows leave it out.

len: 15; j_gene: TRBJ2-7; v_gene: TRBV7-2; d_gene: TRBD2; abundance: .; CDR3aa: CASSYLAGGSYEQYF; CDR3nt: TGTGCCAGCAGCTACCTAGCGGGAGGCTCCTACGAGCAGTACTTC
len: 13; j_gene: TRBJ1-5; v_gene: TRBV7-2; d_gene: .; abundance: few; CDR3aa: CASTLGLQQPQHF; CDR3nt: TGTGCCAGCACCCTTGGGCTCCAGCAGCCCCAGCATTTT
len: 14; j_gene: TRBJ1-1; v_gene: TRBV27; d_gene: TRBD1; abundance: .; CDR3aa: CASSLETGRTEAFF; CDR3nt: TGTGCCAGCAGTTTAGAGACAGGGAGGACTGAAGCTTTCTTT
len: 15; j_gene: TRBJ2-7; v_gene: TRBV27; d_gene: TRBD2; abundance: few; CDR3aa: CASSLSNASGREQYF; CDR3nt: TGTGCCAGCAGTTTATCGAACGCTAGCGGGAGGGAGCAGTACTTC
len: 12; j_gene: TRBJ2-3; v_gene: TRBV29-1; d_gene: .; abundance: .; CDR3aa: CSVEVGLHTQYF; CDR3nt: TGCAGCGTTGAAGTTGGGTTACATACGCAGTATTTT
len: 17; j_gene: TRBJ2-5; v_gene: TRBV4-1; d_gene: TRBD1; abundance: .; CDR3aa: CASSQDRAGGMEETQYF; CDR3nt: TGCGCCAGCAGCCAAGATCGGGCAGGGGGCATGGAGGAGACCCAGTACTTC
len: 15; j_gene: TRBJ2-7; v_gene: TRBV4-1; d_gene: TRBD2; abundance: .; CDR3aa: CASSQGGLAPYEQYF; CDR3nt: TGCGCCAGCAGCCAAGGGGGACTAGCCCCCTACGAGCAGTACTTC
len: 14; j_gene: TRBJ1-5; v_gene: TRBV5-5; d_gene: TRBD1; abundance: once; CDR3aa: CASSGQGQNQPQHF; CDR3nt: TGTGCCAGCAGCGGACAGGGTCAGAATCAGCCCCAGCATTTT
len: 15; j_gene: TRBJ2-2; v_gene: TRBV2; d_gene: .; abundance: .; CDR3aa: CASTGQGMGTGELFF; CDR3nt: TGTGCCAGCACCGGCCAGGGGATGGGCACCGGGGAGCTGTTTTTT
len: 16; j_gene: TRBJ1-5; v_gene: TRBV11-2; d_gene: TRBD1; abundance: .; CDR3aa: CASSFGGQGETGPQHF; CDR3nt: TGTGCCAGCAGCTTTGGTGGACAGGGGGAGACCGGGCCCCAGCATTTT
len: 19; j_gene: TRBJ1-5; v_gene: TRBV6-1; d_gene: TRBD1; abundance: once; CDR3aa: CASSEAPPAGGVRNQPQHF; CDR3nt: TGTGCCAGCAGTGAAGCTCCGCCAGCAGGGGGCGTCCGTAATCAGCCCCAGCATTTT
len: 14; j_gene: TRBJ1-5; v_gene: TRBV28; d_gene: TRBD1; abundance: .; CDR3aa: CASRTDRGNQPQHF; CDR3nt: TGTGCCAGCAGAACGGACAGGGGGAATCAGCCCCAGCATTTT
len: 14; j_gene: TRBJ1-1; v_gene: TRBV10-1; d_gene: .; abundance: .; CDR3aa: CASSEAGGDGEAFF; CDR3nt: TGCGCCAGCAGTGAAGCCGGGGGCGATGGAGAAGCTTTCTTT
len: 14; j_gene: TRBJ2-1; v_gene: TRBV5-4; d_gene: TRBD2; abundance: .; CDR3aa: CASSSTGGRNEQFF; CDR3nt: TGTGCCAGCAGCTCTACGGGGGGGAGGAATGAGCAGTTCTTC
len: 14; j_gene: TRBJ1-5; v_gene: TRBV19; d_gene: .; abundance: .; CDR3aa: CASNNRRNNQPQHF; CDR3nt: TGTGCCAGTAATAACAGGAGAAACAATCAGCCCCAGCATTTT
len: 17; j_gene: TRBJ2-1; v_gene: TRBV5-1; d_gene: TRBD2; abundance: .; CDR3aa: CASRLDSSGRRWDEQFF; CDR3nt: TGCGCCAGCAGGTTAGATTCTAGCGGGAGGCGTTGGGATGAGCAGTTCTTC
len: 16; j_gene: TRBJ2-2; v_gene: TRBV27; d_gene: TRBD1; abundance: once; CDR3aa: CASRRDRASNTGELFF; CDR3nt: TGTGCCAGCAGACGGGACAGGGCGTCCAACACCGGGGAGCTGTTTTTT
len: 16; j_gene: TRBJ2-7; v_gene: TRBV28; d_gene: TRBD1; abundance: .; CDR3aa: CASSQRYTGGNYEQYF; CDR3nt: TGTGCCAGCAGCCAGAGGTATACAGGGGGGAACTACGAGCAGTACTTC
len: 14; j_gene: TRBJ2-5; v_gene: TRBV7-8; d_gene: TRBD1; abundance: .; CDR3aa: CASSFGQGRETQYF; CDR3nt: TGTGCCAGCAGCTTTGGACAGGGCCGAGAGACCCAGTACTTC
len: 17; j_gene: TRBJ1-1; v_gene: TRBV28; d_gene: .; abundance: .; CDR3aa: CASSFSGHRPMNTEAFF; CDR3nt: TGTGCCAGCAGTTTCTCGGGACACCGTCCCATGAACACTGAAGCTTTCTTT
len: 13; j_gene: TRBJ2-3; v_gene: TRBV5-1; d_gene: .; abundance: .; CDR3aa: CASSYQRTDTQYF; CDR3nt: TGCGCCAGCAGCTACCAGAGGACAGATACGCAGTATTTT
len: 18; j_gene: TRBJ1-4; v_gene: TRBV5-1; d_gene: TRBD1; abundance: .; CDR3aa: CASSRASGTGDLNEKLFF; CDR3nt: TGCGCCAGCAGCCGGGCCAGCGGGACAGGGGACTTAAATGAAAAACTGTTTTTT
len: 14; j_gene: TRBJ1-1; v_gene: TRBV5-1; d_gene: .; abundance: .; CDR3aa: CASSLGSANTEAFF; CDR3nt: TGCGCCAGCAGCTTGGGGTCGGCGAACACTGAAGCTTTCTTT
len: 14; j_gene: TRBJ1-5; v_gene: TRBV5-1; d_gene: .; abundance: .; CDR3aa: CASSLEGGNQPQHF; CDR3nt: TGCGCCAGCAGCTTGGAGGGGGGGAATCAGCCCCAGCATTTT
len: 13; j_gene: TRBJ2-5; v_gene: TRBV10-3; d_gene: .; abundance: .; CDR3aa: CAIRGPDGETQYF; CDR3nt: TGTGCCATCAGGGGCCCGGATGGGGAGACCCAGTACTTC
len: 14; j_gene: TRBJ1-2; v_gene: TRBV5-6; d_gene: .; abundance: .; CDR3aa: CASSRVGGKYGYTF; CDR3nt: TGTGCCAGCAGCAGGGTTGGGGGAAAGTATGGCTACACCTTC
len: 15; j_gene: TRBJ2-7; v_gene: TRBV6-5; d_gene: .; abundance: .; CDR3aa: CASSYSRLSSYEQYF; CDR3nt: TGTGCCAGCAGTTACTCCCGCCTATCCTCCTACGAGCAGTACTTC